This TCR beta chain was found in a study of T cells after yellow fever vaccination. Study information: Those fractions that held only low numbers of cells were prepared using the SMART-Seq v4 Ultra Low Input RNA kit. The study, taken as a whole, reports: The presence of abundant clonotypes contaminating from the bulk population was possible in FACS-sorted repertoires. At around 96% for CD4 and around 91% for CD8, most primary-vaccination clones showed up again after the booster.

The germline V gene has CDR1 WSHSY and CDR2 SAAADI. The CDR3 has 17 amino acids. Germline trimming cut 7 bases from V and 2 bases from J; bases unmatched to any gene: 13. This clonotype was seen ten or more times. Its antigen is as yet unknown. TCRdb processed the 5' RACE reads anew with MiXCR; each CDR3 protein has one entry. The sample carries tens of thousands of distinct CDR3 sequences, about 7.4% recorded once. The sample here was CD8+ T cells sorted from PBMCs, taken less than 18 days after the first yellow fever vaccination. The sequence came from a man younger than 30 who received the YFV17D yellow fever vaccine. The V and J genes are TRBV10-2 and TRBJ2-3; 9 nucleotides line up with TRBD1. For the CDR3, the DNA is TGCGCCAGCAATATCGCTCACAGGGGGCCCTTCACAGATACGCAGTATTTT. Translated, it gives CASNIAHRGPFTDTQYF.